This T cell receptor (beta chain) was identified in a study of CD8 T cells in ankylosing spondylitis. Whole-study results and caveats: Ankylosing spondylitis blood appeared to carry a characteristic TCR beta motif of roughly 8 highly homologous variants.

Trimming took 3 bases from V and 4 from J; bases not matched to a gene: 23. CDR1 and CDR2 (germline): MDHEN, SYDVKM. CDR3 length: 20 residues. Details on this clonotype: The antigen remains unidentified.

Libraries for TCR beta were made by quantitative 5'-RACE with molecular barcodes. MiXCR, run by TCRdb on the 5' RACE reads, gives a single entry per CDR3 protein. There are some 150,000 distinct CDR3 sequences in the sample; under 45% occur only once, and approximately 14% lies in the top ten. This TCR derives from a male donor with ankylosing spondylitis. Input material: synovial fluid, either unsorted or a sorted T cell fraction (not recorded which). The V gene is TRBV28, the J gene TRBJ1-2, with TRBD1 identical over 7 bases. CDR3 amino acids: CASSLLPVVGTEDHSYGYTF. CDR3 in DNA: TGTGCCAGCAGTTTGTTGCCAGTCGTGGGGACAGAGGACCACTCCTATGGCTACACCTTC.